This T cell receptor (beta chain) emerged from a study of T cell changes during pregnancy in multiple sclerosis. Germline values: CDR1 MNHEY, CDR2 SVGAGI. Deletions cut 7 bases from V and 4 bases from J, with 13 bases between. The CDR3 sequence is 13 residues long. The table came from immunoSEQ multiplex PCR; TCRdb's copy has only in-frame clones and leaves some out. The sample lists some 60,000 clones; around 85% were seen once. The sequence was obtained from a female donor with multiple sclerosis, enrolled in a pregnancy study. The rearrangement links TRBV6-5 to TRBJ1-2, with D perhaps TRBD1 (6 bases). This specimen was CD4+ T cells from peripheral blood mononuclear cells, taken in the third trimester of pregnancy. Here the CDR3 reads CASMQGSGYGYTF. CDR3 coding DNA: TGTGCCAGCATGCAGGGGTCTGGCTATGGCTACACCTTC.